This is a list of T cell receptor beta chains from one sample in a study of blood T cell repertoires in COVID-19. TCRdb keeps only in-frame clones here, not all; method: immunoSEQ multiplex PCR. In the table there are fewer than 90,000 clones, 88% of which are singletons. The sequencing input was peripheral blood. The receptor source for this set is a man in his 70s with acute or convalescent COVID-19. CDR3s include the opening cysteine and the closing phenylalanine or tryptophan. A D gene is named only where the DNA matches it firmly. The size entry is marked missing in some rows and otherwise reads once, few, many or a size class.

CDR3,DNA,V,J,size,length,D
CASSLGQGALFYEQYF,TGCGCCAGCAGCTTGGGGCAGGGGGCCCTCTTCTACGAGCAGTACTTC,TRBV5-1,TRBJ2-7,-,16,TRBD1
CAIRDPGQGSYEQYF,TGTGCCATCAGAGACCCCGGGCAGGGGTCCTACGAGCAGTACTTC,TRBV10-3,TRBJ2-7,-,15,-
CASSPTGARIGLYGDTQYF,TGTGCCAGCAGTCCAACTGGGGCCCGGATAGGGCTATATGGAGATACGCAGTATTTT,TRBV6-2/TRBV6-3,TRBJ2-3,many,19,-
CASSQDQSSGVNEQFF,TGCGCCAGCAGCCAAGATCAGTCTAGCGGGGTCAATGAGCAGTTCTTC,TRBV4-3,TRBJ2-1,-,16,TRBD2
CATSRDDRDRWF,TGTGCCACCAGCAGAGATGACCGGGATCGGTGGTTC,TRBV15,TRBJ2-7,-,12,-
CVTVGLYEQYF,TGTGTAACGGTGGGGCTTTACGAGCAGTACTTC,TRBV6-5,TRBJ2-7,-,11,-
CASSLEAGDVGELFF,TGTGCCAGCAGCTTGGAGGCAGGGGATGTCGGGGAGCTGTTTTTT,TRBV5-4,TRBJ2-2,few,15,-
CASSQAPTLSYNEQFF,TGTGCCAGCAGCCAAGCCCCGACTCTCTCCTACAATGAGCAGTTCTTC,TRBV3-1/TRBV3-2,TRBJ2-1,-,16,-
CAITGQAQHGYTF,TGTGCCATCACCGGACAGGCCCAACATGGCTACACCTTC,TRBV28,TRBJ1-2,-,13,TRBD1
CASSWGQGVGSNQPQHF,TGTGCCAGTAGTTGGGGACAGGGAGTAGGAAGCAATCAGCCCCAGCATTTT,TRBV19,TRBJ1-5,-,17,TRBD1
CASSVLPGDNTEAFF,TGTGCCAGCAGCGTACTTCCGGGGGATAACACTGAAGCTTTCTTT,TRBV9,TRBJ1-1,-,15,-
CASSLGGQRGNTIYF,TGTGCCAGCAGTTTAGGGGGACAGCGGGGAAACACCATATATTTT,TRBV28,TRBJ1-3,few,15,TRBD1
CASSSGRLAGVHEQFF,TGTGCCAGCAGCTCAGGCAGACTAGCGGGAGTCCATGAGCAGTTCTTC,TRBV7-9,TRBJ2-1,-,16,TRBD2
CASSTTAISYNEQFF,TGTGCCAGCAGCACGACAGCCATCTCCTACAATGAGCAGTTCTTC,TRBV7-2,TRBJ2-1,-,15,-
CASGEAGTF,TGTGCCAGCGGGGAGGCAGGGACCTTC,TRBV28,TRBJ1-2,-,9,-
CASSLDLSGFGGYTF,TGTGCCAGCAGCTTAGACCTCTCCGGGTTTGGGGGCTACACCTTC,TRBV7-2,TRBJ1-2,few,15,-
CASSLDGLATGELFF,TGCGCCAGCAGCTTGGATGGCCTAGCGACCGGGGAGCTGTTTTTT,TRBV5-1,TRBJ2-2,-,15,-
CASSLAPTGDLSPLHF,TGTGCCAGCAGCTTAGCTCCGACAGGGGACTTATCACCCCTCCACTTT,TRBV7-2,TRBJ1-6,-,16,TRBD1
CASSLSYRHSYNEQFF,TGTGCCAGCAGCTTGAGTTACAGGCATTCCTACAATGAGCAGTTCTTC,TRBV5-6,TRBJ2-1,once,16,-
CASSRDIGQPQHF,TGTGCCAGCAGCAGGGACATCGGTCAGCCCCAGCATTTT,TRBV6-5,TRBJ1-5,-,13,-
CASSSGGYGYTF,TGTGCCAGCAGTTCCGGGGGATATGGCTACACCTTC,TRBV12-3/TRBV12-4,TRBJ1-2,-,12,-
CASSHGGNSPLHF,TGTGCCAGTAGTCACGGCGGAAATTCACCCCTCCACTTT,TRBV19,TRBJ1-6,-,13,-
CASNTGTNQPQHF,TGCGCCAGCAATACAGGGACAAATCAGCCCCAGCATTTT,TRBV10-1,TRBJ1-5,-,13,-
CASSARQDPRETQYF,TGTGCCAGCAGCGCCCGACAGGACCCTAGGGAGACCCAGTACTTC,TRBV11-2,TRBJ2-5,few,15,-
CASSGWGLAGSDTQYF,TGTGCCAGCAGCGGATGGGGACTAGCGGGATCTGATACGCAGTATTTT,TRBV7-9,TRBJ2-3,-,16,TRBD2
CASSYSISRIGEKLFF,TGTGCCAGCAGTTACTCGATTTCTAGGATCGGTGAAAAACTGTTTTTT,TRBV6-2/TRBV6-3,TRBJ1-4,-,16,-
CASSLVAYNSPLHF,TGTGCCAGCAGCTTAGTTGCGTATAATTCACCCCTCCACTTT,TRBV7-2,TRBJ1-6,once,14,-
CASSSDSPLHF,TGTGCCAGCAGTTCGGATTCACCCCTCCACTTT,TRBV28,TRBJ1-6,-,11,-
CASTSLYRGSSYNSPLHF,TGTGCCAGCACCTCCTTGTACAGGGGCAGCTCCTATAATTCACCCCTCCACTTT,TRBV27,TRBJ1-6,-,18,TRBD1
CASGGPGQDLIGQPQHF,TGTGCTAGTGGTGGGCCGGGACAGGACCTTATTGGGCAGCCCCAGCATTTT,TRBV12-5,TRBJ1-5,-,17,TRBD1
CASSRQGVNTGELFF,TGTGCCAGCAGCAGACAGGGGGTAAACACCGGGGAGCTGTTTTTT,TRBV13,TRBJ2-2,few,15,TRBD1
CSVRGTGANTEAFF,TGCAGCGTCAGGGGGACAGGAGCGAACACTGAAGCTTTCTTT,TRBV29-1,TRBJ1-1,-,14,TRBD1
CASSPYLGRDTEAFF,TGTGCCAGCAGCCCATATCTGGGGAGGGACACTGAAGCTTTCTTT,TRBV7-6,TRBJ1-1,few,15,-
CASSLGPTSGGYEQYF,TGTGCCAGCAGCTTAGGCCCAACTAGCGGGGGCTACGAGCAGTACTTC,TRBV7-2,TRBJ2-7,-,16,TRBD2
CASSSGDSGNTIYF,TGTGCCAGCAGTTCCGGAGACTCTGGAAACACCATATATTTT,TRBV6-5,TRBJ1-3,-,14,-
CASSAGYSNQPQHF,TGTGCCAGCAGCGCGGGTTATAGCAATCAGCCCCAGCATTTT,TRBV7-2,TRBJ1-5,-,14,-
CASSFFAGDFTEAFF,TGTGCCAGCAGCTTTTTTGCAGGGGATTTCACTGAAGCTTTCTTT,TRBV7-9,TRBJ1-1,once,15,-
CASSDRGGPDTQYF,TGCGCCAGCTCAGACAGGGGGGGGCCAGATACGCAGTATTTT,TRBV4-3,TRBJ2-3,-,14,TRBD1
CASNPGLAGGSYNEQFF,TGTGCCAGTAACCCGGGACTAGCGGGAGGCTCCTACAATGAGCAGTTCTTC,TRBV19,TRBJ2-1,-,17,TRBD2
CASSYPGTANTGELFF,TGTGCCAGCAGTTACCCCGGGACAGCGAACACCGGGGAGCTGTTTTTT,TRBV6-2/TRBV6-3,TRBJ2-2,-,16,TRBD1
CASSLLASYNEQFF,TGTGCCAGCAGTCTCCTGGCCTCCTACAATGAGCAGTTCTTC,TRBV21-1,TRBJ2-1,-,14,-
CASSLEREAYNEQFF,TGCGCCAGCAGCCTCGAGCGGGAGGCGTACAATGAGCAGTTCTTC,TRBV4-3,TRBJ2-1,-,15,TRBD2
CASSPLGTGASYEQYF,TGTGCCAGCAGCCCATTAGGGACAGGGGCGTCCTACGAGCAGTACTTC,TRBV7-2,TRBJ2-7,-,16,TRBD1